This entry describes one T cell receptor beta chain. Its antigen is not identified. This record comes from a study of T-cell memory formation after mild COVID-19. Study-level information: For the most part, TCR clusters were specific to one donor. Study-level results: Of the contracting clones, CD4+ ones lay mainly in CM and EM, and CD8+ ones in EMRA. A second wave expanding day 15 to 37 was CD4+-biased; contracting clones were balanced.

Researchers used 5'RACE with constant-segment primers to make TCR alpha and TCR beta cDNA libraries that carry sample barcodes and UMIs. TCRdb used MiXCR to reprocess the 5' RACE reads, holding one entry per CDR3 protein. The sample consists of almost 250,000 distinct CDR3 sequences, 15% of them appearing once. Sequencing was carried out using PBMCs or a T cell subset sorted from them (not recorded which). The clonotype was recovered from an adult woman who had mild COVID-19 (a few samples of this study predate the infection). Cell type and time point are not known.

The CDR3 here is CASSFIEGSGYTF. The DNA of the CDR3 is TGTGCCAGCAGTTTCATCGAGGGGAGCGGCTACACCTTC. The chain links TRBV12-3 or TRBV12-4 to TRBJ1-2; a possible D gene is TRBD1 (5 bases). The V and J ends lost 3 bases and 8 bases respectively, with 13 bases between them. The CDR3 totals 13 residues.